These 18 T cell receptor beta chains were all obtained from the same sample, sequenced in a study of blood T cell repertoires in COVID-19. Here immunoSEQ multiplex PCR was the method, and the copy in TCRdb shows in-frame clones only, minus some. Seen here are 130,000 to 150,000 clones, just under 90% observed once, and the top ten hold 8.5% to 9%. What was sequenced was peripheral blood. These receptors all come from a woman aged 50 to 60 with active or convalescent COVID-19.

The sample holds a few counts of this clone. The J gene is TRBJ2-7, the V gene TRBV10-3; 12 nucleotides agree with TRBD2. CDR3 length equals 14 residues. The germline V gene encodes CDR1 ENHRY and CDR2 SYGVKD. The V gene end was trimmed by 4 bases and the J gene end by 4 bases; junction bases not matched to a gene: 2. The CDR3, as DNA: TGTGCCATCAGTGTGACTAGCGGGAGTTACGAGCAGTACTTC. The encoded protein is CAISVTSGSYEQYF.

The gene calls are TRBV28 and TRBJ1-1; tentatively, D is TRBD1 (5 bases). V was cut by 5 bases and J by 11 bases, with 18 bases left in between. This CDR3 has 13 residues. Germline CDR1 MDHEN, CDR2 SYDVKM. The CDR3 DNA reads TGTGCCAGCAGTACCCTTTTGGGCGGGGGGGCTTTCTTT. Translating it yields CASSTLLGGGAFF.

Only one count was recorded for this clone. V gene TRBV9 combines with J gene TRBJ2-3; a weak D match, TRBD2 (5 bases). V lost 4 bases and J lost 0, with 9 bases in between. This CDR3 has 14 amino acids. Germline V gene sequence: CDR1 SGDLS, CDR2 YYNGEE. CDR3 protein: CASSPRGSTDTQYF. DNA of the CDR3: TGTGCCAGCAGCCCGAGAGGGAGCACAGATACGCAGTATTTT.

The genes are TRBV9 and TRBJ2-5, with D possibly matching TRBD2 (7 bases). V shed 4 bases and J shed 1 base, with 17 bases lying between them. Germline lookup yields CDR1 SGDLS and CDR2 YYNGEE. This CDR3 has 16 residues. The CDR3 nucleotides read TGTGCCAGCAGCCCGGGGGGCGGCTACCGCCAAGAGACCCAGTACTTC. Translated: CASSPGGGYRQETQYF.

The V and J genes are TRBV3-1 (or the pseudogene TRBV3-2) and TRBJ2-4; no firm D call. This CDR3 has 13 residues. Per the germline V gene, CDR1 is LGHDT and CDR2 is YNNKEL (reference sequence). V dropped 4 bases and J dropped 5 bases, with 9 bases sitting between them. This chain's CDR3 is CASSLNPQNIQYF. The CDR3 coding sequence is TGTGCCAGCAGCCTTAATCCCCAAAACATTCAGTACTTC.

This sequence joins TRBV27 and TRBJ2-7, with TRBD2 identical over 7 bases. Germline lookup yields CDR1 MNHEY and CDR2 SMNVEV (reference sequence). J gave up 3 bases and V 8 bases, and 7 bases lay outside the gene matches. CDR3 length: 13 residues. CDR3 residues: CASGRGGNYEQYF. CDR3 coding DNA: TGTGCCAGCGGGAGGGGAGGTAACTACGAGCAGTACTTC.

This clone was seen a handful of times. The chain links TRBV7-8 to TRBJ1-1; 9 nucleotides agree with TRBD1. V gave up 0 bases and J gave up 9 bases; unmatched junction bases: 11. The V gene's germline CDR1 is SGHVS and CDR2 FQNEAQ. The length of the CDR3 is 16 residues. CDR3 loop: CASSLALLTGGGQAFF. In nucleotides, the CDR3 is TGTGCCAGCAGCTTAGCGCTCTTGACAGGGGGGGGCCAAGCTTTCTTT. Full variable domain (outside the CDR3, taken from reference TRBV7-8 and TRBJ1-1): GAGVSQSPRYKVAKRGQDVALRCDPISGHVSLFWYQQALGQGPEFLTYFQNEAQLDKSGLPSDRFFAERPEGSVSTLKIQRTQQEDSAVYLCASSLALLTGGGQAFFGQGTRLTVV.

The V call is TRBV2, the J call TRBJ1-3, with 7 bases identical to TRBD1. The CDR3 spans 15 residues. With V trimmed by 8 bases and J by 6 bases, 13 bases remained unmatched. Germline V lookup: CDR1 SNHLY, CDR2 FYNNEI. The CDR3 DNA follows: TGTGCCAGCGGGAACGACAGGGCCGTTGAAAACACCATATATTTT. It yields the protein CASGNDRAVENTIYF.

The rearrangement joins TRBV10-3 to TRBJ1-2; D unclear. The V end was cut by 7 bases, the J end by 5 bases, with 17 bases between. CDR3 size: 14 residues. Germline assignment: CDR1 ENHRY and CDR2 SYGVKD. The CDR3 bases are TGTGCCATCACCGGAGTGGAGGCGGGATATGGCTACACCTTC. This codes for CAITGVEAGYGYTF.

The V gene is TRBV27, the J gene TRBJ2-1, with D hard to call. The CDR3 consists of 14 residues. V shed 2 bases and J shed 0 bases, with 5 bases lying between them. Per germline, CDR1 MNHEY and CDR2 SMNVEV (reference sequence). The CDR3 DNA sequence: TGTGCCAGCAGTTTAAGAGGCTCCTACAATGAGCAGTTCTTC. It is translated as CASSLRGSYNEQFF.

The CDR3 DNA reads TGTGCCAGCAGTAAACCGTCAGGGGCGCGGTACGAGCAGTACTTC. Translating gives CASSKPSGARYEQYF. J is TRBJ2-7 and V is TRBV6-2 or TRBV6-3, with D maybe TRBD1 (6 bases). The germline V gene encodes CDR1 MNHEY and CDR2 SVGEGT. This CDR3 spans 15 amino acids. Between the trimmed V and J ends, which lost 5 bases and 4 bases, there was a span of 18 bases.

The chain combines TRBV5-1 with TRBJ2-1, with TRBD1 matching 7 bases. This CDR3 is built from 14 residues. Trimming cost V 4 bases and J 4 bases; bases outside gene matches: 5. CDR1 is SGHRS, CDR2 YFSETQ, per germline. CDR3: CASSPTGPYNEQFF. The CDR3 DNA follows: TGCGCCAGCAGCCCGACAGGGCCATACAATGAGCAGTTCTTC.

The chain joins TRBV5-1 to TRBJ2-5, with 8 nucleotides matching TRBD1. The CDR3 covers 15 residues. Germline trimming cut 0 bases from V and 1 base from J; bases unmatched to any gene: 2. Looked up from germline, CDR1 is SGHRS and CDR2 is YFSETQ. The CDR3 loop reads CASSLAGQAQETQYF. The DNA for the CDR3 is TGCGCCAGCAGCTTGGCGGGACAGGCCCAAGAGACCCAGTACTTC.

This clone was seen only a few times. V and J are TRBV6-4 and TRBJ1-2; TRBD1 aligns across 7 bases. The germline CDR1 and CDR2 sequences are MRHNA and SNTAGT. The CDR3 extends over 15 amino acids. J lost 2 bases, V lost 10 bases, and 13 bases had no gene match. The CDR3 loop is CAISPTGDRNYGYTF. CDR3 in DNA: TGTGCCATCTCTCCAACCGGGGACAGAAACTATGGCTACACCTTC.

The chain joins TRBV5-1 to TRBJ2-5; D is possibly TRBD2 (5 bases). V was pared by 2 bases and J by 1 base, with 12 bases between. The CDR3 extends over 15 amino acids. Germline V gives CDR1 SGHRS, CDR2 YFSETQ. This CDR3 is CASSLSEGTQETQYF. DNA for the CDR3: TGCGCCAGCAGCTTAAGTGAGGGTACCCAAGAGACCCAGTACTTC. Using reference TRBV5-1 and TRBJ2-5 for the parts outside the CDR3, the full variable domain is KAGVTQTPRYLIKTRGQQVTLSCSPISGHRSVSWYQQTPGQGLQFLFEYFSETQRNKGNFPGRFSGRQFSNSRSEMNVSTLELGDSALYLCASSLSEGTQETQYFGPGTRLLVL.

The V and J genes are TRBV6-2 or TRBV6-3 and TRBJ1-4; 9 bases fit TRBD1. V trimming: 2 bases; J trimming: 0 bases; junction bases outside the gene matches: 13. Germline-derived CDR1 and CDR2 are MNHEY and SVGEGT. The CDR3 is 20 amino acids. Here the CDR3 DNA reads TGTGCCAGCAGTTACGCCCGCCCGGGACAGGGTCACGCAACTAATGAAAAACTGTTTTTT. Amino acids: CASSYARPGQGHATNEKLFF.

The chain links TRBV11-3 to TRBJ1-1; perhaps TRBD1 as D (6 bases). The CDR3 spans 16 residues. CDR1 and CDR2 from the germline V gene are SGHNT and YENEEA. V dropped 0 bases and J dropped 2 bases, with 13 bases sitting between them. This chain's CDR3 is CASSLDSGGANTEAFF. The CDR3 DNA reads TGTGCCAGCAGCTTAGATTCTGGGGGCGCAAACACTGAAGCTTTCTTT.

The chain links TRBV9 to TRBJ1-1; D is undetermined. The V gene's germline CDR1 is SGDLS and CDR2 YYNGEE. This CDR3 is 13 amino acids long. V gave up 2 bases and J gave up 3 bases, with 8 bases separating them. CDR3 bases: TGTGCCAGCAGCGTGTTCGGTTACACTGAAGCTTTCTTT. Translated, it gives CASSVFGYTEAFF.